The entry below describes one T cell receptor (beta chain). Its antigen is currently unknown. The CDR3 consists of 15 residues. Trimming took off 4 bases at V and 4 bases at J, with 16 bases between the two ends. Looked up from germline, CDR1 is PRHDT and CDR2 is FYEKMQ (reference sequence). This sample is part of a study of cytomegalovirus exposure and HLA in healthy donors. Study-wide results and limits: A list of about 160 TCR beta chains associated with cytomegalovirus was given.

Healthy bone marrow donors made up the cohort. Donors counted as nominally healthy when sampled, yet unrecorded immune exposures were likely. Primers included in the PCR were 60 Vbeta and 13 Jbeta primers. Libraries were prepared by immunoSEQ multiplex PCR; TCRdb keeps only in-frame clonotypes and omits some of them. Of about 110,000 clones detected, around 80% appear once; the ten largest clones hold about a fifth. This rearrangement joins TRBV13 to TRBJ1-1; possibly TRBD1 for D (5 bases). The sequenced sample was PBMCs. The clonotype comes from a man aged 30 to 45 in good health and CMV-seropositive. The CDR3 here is CASSSTQGQITEAFF. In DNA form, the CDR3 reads TGTGCCAGCAGCTCTACACAAGGACAAATCACTGAAGCTTTCTTT.